The rows below give T cell receptor beta chains drawn from one sample of a study of early T cells in non-severe SARS-CoV-2 infection. MiXCR, applied by TCRdb to the 5' RACE reads, yields one record per CDR3 protein. Here the sample spans tens of thousands of distinct CDR3 sequences, around 8.6% being singletons. This material consisted of whole blood, taken at baseline. The receptor source for this set is an adult who was a healthcare worker with PCR-confirmed SARS-CoV-2 infection or an uninfected control (not recorded which). CDR3s include the opening cysteine and the closing phenylalanine or tryptophan. A D gene is named only where the DNA matches it firmly. Rows give clone size only sometimes, using once, few, many, or a class for an expanded clone.

j_gene: TRBJ2-3
v_gene: TRBV6-1
abundance: once
d_gene: TRBD2
CDR3nt: TGTGCCAGCAGTGAAGGACTAGCCACAGATACGCAGTATTTT
CDR3aa: CASSEGLATDTQYF

j_gene: TRBJ2-3
v_gene: TRBV19
abundance: many
d_gene: -
CDR3nt: TGTGCCAGTAGTTCCGGACAGAGCACAGATACGCAGTATTTT
CDR3aa: CASSSGQSTDTQYF

j_gene: TRBJ1-4
v_gene: TRBV3-1
abundance: -
d_gene: -
CDR3nt: TGTGCCAGCAGCCAACAGGGAGGAAAACTGTTTTTT
CDR3aa: CASSQQGGKLFF

j_gene: TRBJ2-1
v_gene: TRBV7-6
abundance: few
d_gene: TRBD2
CDR3nt: TGTGCCAGCAGCTTAGCTAGCGGGATAAACAATGAGCAGTTCTTC
CDR3aa: CASSLASGINNEQFF

j_gene: TRBJ1-2
v_gene: TRBV20-1
abundance: few
d_gene: -
CDR3nt: TGCAGTGCTAGTACCGGGGGCGTCCGCTATGGCTACACCTTC
CDR3aa: CSASTGGVRYGYTF

j_gene: TRBJ2-7
v_gene: TRBV7-7
abundance: few
d_gene: -
CDR3nt: TGTGCTAGCAGCTTAGGACCGGGGGCCCCCTACGAGCAGTACTTC
CDR3aa: CASSLGPGAPYEQYF

j_gene: TRBJ1-5
v_gene: TRBV7-6
abundance: -
d_gene: -
CDR3nt: TGTGCCAGCAGCCTCGACATCAATCAGCCCCAGCATTTT
CDR3aa: CASSLDINQPQHF

j_gene: TRBJ2-7
v_gene: TRBV25-1
abundance: -
d_gene: TRBD2
CDR3nt: TGTGCCAGCAGTGAACTCGTTACTAGCGGGTCCTACGAGCAGTACTTC
CDR3aa: CASSELVTSGSYEQYF

j_gene: TRBJ2-6
v_gene: TRBV7-9
abundance: many
d_gene: -
CDR3nt: TGTGCCAGCAGCCAGACAGTGCAGGCCAACGTCCTGACTTTC
CDR3aa: CASSQTVQANVLTF

j_gene: TRBJ1-4
v_gene: TRBV3-2
abundance: -
d_gene: -
CDR3nt: TGTGCCAGCAGCCATCGGGACAGGGGGCTAACTAATGAAAAACTGTTTTTT
CDR3aa: CASSHRDRGLTNEKLFF

j_gene: TRBJ2-3
v_gene: TRBV30
abundance: many
d_gene: -
CDR3nt: TGTGCCCGTACAGAAGGGCGGGGAGGCCCGGTAAATACGCAGTATTTT
CDR3aa: CARTEGRGGPVNTQYF

j_gene: TRBJ1-1
v_gene: TRBV29-1
abundance: many
d_gene: -
CDR3nt: TGCAGCGTTCCCGAGAGGGCTGAAGCTTTCTTT
CDR3aa: CSVPERAEAFF

j_gene: TRBJ2-5
v_gene: TRBV7-2
abundance: many
d_gene: -
CDR3nt: TGTGCCAGCAGCTTAGAGTACCAAGAGACCCAGTACTTC
CDR3aa: CASSLEYQETQYF

j_gene: TRBJ2-2
v_gene: TRBV19
abundance: many
d_gene: -
CDR3nt: TGTGCCAGTAGTATTATCAGCACCGGGGAGCTGTTTTTT
CDR3aa: CASSIISTGELFF

j_gene: TRBJ1-6
v_gene: TRBV12-3/TRBV12-4
abundance: few
d_gene: -
CDR3nt: TGTGCCAGCAGCGCGCAGAGCTCCTATAATTCACCCCTCCACTTT
CDR3aa: CASSAQSSYNSPLHF

j_gene: TRBJ2-7
v_gene: TRBV3-1
abundance: many
d_gene: TRBD1
CDR3nt: TGTGCCAGCAGCCAAGAGGCGGCCTGGACAGGGGCATCCTACGAGCAGTACTTC
CDR3aa: CASSQEAAWTGASYEQYF